The 15 T cell receptor beta chains given below trace back to one sample, sequenced in a study of T cell responses to AZD1222 COVID-19 vaccine (dated by TCRdb to the early 2020s). Sample time point, as interpreted from the label and publication: baseline before first vaccination. This specimen's treatment or condition label, per the study, means: meningococcal conjugate vaccine given as trial control. The library was obtained by the immunoSEQ multiplex PCR assay. TCRdb re-hosts the immuneACCESS table, in-frame sequences only. Its copies lack some clones; in the studies checked, an unresolved V gene accounts for under half of them, and the cause for the rest is not known. The sample has 120,000 to 150,000 clones on record, 80% to 85% of them singletons. The ten largest make up about 4% of the sample. Sequencing used peripheral blood, obtained on day 0 of MenACWY control vaccination. The receptors shown here come from an adult in good health.

The chain employs TRBV6-1 and TRBJ1-2, with D unresolved. Germline lookup yields CDR1 MNHNS and CDR2 SASEGT. Trimming cost V 0 bases and J 8 bases, with 10 bases left between them. This CDR3 spans 13 amino acids. The CDR3 nucleotides read TGTGCCAGCAGTGAAGCGGTGAGTCGAGGCTACACCTTC. It specifies CASSEAVSRGYTF.

This chain links TRBV6-6 with TRBJ2-7; 12 positions agree with TRBD2. Germline CDR1 reads MNHNY; CDR2 reads SVGAGI (reference sequence). With 6 bases clipped from V and 7 bases from J, the junction kept 13 bases outside the gene matches. The CDR3 extends over 16 amino acids. The CDR3, as DNA: TGTGCCAGCAGGCGCGGCGCTAGCGGGGGGGCGATGGAGCAGTACTTC. It codes for CASRRGASGGAMEQYF.

This clone was counted ten times or more. This chain links TRBV21-1 with TRBJ1-1; the table gives TRBD1 as D, unverified against the DNA. TRBV21-1 is shown as a pseudogene. This CDR3 contains 19 residues. The CDR3 nucleotides are TGTGCCAGCAGCGAATATTTAGCTGGGACAGGACGATTGAACACTGAAGCTTTCTTT. This sequence encodes CASSEYLAGTGRLNTEAFF.

V usage is TRBV6-6 and J usage is TRBJ1-3, with a tentative D call TRBD1 (5 bases). The CDR3 is 14 residues long. Trimming shortened V by 6 bases and J by 0 bases, and 9 bases separated the two germline ends. Germline V CDR1 and CDR2: MNHNY, SVGAGI (reference sequence). This CDR3 is CASSHRSSGNTIYF. For the CDR3, the DNA is TGTGCCAGCAGCCACAGGAGCTCTGGAAACACCATATATTTT.

The chain combines TRBV30 with TRBJ2-1; D gene uncertain. Germline V gene lookup returns CDR1 GTSNPN and CDR2 SVGIG (reference sequence). V lost 4 bases and J lost 7, with 11 bases in between. The CDR3 loop spans 12 amino acids. CDR3 region: CAWKRASNEQFF. The CDR3 DNA follows: TGTGCCTGGAAACGGGCGTCTAATGAGCAGTTCTTC.

V is TRBV2 and J is TRBJ2-5; TRBD2 agrees at 8 bases. V lost 6 bases to trimming and J lost 5 bases; unmatched junction nucleotides: 11. Germline V gives CDR1 SNHLY, CDR2 FYNNEI. The CDR3 contains 15 residues. The chain's CDR3 is CASSLRLGREETQYF. The CDR3 DNA reads TGTGCCAGCAGCCTCCGCCTCGGGAGGGAGGAGACCCAGTACTTC.

The chain carries TRBV19 and TRBJ2-3, with D tentatively TRBD1 or TRBD2 (5 bases each). This CDR3 is built from 14 residues. Germline lookup yields CDR1 LNHDA and CDR2 SQIVND (reference sequence). V shed 7 bases and J shed 2 bases, with 13 bases lying between them. For the CDR3, the DNA is TGTGCCAGTACATCCTCCGGGGCCACAGATACGCAGTATTTT. This encodes CASTSSGATDTQYF. The full variable domain, in which reference TRBV19 and TRBJ2-3 provide the parts outside the CDR3, is DGGITQSPKYLFRKEGQNVTLSCEQNLNHDAMYWYRQDPGQGLRLIYYSQIVNDFQKGDIAEGYSVSREKKESFPLTVTSAQKNPTAFYLCASTSSGATDTQYFGPGTRLTVL.

The V call is TRBV19, the J call TRBJ1-4, with no clear D. V lost 4 bases and J 0 bases, leaving 15 bases between the germline ends. CDR1 is LNHDA and CDR2 is SQIVND in the germline V gene (reference sequence). The CDR3 has 17 amino acids. The CDR3 spells CASSNPRTLATNEKLFF. The CDR3 coding sequence is TGTGCCAGTAGTAACCCTCGCACCCTGGCAACTAATGAAAAACTGTTTTTT.

This chain uses TRBV7-2 with TRBJ2-3, with TRBD2 as a possible D gene (5 bases). Germline loops: CDR1 SGHTA, CDR2 FQGNSA. The V and J ends lost 4 bases and 2 bases respectively, with 10 bases between them. The CDR3 sequence is 14 residues long. The CDR3 reads CASSSGLATDTQYF. The CDR3 DNA follows: TGTGCCAGCAGCTCAGGTCTAGCCACAGATACGCAGTATTTT.

The chain combines TRBV28 with TRBJ1-5; 9 nucleotides align to TRBD1. Germline V gene lookup returns CDR1 MDHEN and CDR2 SYDVKM. V shed 4 bases and J 9 bases; nucleotides not matched to a gene: 10. The CDR3 runs to 15 residues. DNA of the CDR3: TGTGCCAGCAGTTCGTTGGACAGGGGATATCGGCCCCAGCATTTT. Protein sequence: CASSSLDRGYRPQHF.

This chain joins TRBV2 and TRBJ1-5; tentatively, D is TRBD1 (6 bases). This CDR3 region has 15 residues. V lost 6 bases and J lost 1, with 13 bases in between. Germline CDR1 and CDR2: SNHLY and FYNNEI. This chain's CDR3 is CASRFGGGSNQPQHF. CDR3 sequence (DNA): TGTGCCAGCAGATTCGGAGGGGGAAGCAATCAGCCCCAGCATTTT. The complete variable domain, with remaining parts taken from reference TRBV2 and TRBJ1-5, reads EPEVTQTPSHQVTQMGQEVILRCVPISNHLYFYWYRQILGQKVEFLVSFYNNEISEKSEIFDDQFSVERPDGSNFTLKIRSTKLEDSAMYFCASRFGGGSNQPQHFGDGTRLSIL.

This chain uses TRBV30 with TRBJ2-1, with D possibly called TRBD1 or TRBD2 (5 bases each). Trimming cost V 1 base and J 0 bases, with 13 bases left between them. The CDR3 consists of 16 residues. Per germline, CDR1 GTSNPN and CDR2 SVGIG (reference sequence). The CDR3 DNA reads as TGTGCCTGGAGTGGAGAAGGGACCCTCTCCTACAATGAGCAGTTCTTC. As protein: CAWSGEGTLSYNEQFF.

The chain has TRBV7-9 and TRBJ2-7, with a weak D call TRBD2 (5 bases). CDR1 SEHNR and CDR2 FQNEAQ come from the germline V gene (reference sequence). The CDR3 spans 13 residues. V lost 1 base and J lost 4, with 8 bases in between. The CDR3 is CASSLEAGYEQYV. In nucleotides, the CDR3 is TGTGCCAGCAGCTTAGAGGCGGGTTACGAGCAGTACGTC.

The sample holds one count of this clone. The chain employs TRBV10-2 and TRBJ1-5; possibly TRBD1 for D (5 bases). CDR3 length equals 14 residues. Looked up from germline, CDR1 is WSHSY and CDR2 is SAAADI. The germline V and J ends were trimmed by 5 bases and 6 bases, with 14 bases remaining between them. CDR3 DNA: TGCGCCAGCAGTCCCGGGGGTTCAGGTCAGCCCCAGCATTTT. As protein: CASSPGGSGQPQHF.

The rearrangement uses TRBV14 and TRBJ1-1; D remains unclear. The germline V gene has CDR1 SGHDN and CDR2 FVKESK. Deletions cut 0 bases from V and 2 bases from J, with 4 bases between. CDR3 size: 13 residues. In DNA form, the CDR3 reads TGTGCCAGCAGCCAAGATCCAAACACTGAAGCTTTCTTT. It specifies CASSQDPNTEAFF.